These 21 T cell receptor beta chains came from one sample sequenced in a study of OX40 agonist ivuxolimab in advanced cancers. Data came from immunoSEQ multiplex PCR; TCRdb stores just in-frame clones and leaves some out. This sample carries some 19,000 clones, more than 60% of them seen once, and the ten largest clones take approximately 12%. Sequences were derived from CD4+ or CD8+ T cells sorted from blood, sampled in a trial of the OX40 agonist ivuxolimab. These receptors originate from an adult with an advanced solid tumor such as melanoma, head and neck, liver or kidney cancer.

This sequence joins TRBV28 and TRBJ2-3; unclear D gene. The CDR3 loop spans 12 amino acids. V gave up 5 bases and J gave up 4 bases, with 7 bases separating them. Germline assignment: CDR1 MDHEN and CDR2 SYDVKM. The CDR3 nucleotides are TGTGCCAGCAGTACCCTTTCAGATACGCAGTATTTT. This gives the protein CASSTLSDTQYF.

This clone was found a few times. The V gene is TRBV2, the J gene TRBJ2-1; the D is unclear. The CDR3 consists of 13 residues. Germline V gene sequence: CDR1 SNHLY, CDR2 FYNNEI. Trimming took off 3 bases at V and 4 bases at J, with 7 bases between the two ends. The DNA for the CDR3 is TGTGCCAGCAGTGACCCCCCTTACAATGAGCAGTTCTTC. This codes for CASSDPPYNEQFF.

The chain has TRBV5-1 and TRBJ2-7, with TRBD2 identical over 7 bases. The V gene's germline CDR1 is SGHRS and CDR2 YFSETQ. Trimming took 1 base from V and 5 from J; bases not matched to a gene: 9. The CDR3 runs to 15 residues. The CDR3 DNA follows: TGCGCCAGCAGCTTGTATCTAGCGGACTCAAACGAGCAGTACTTC. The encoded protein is CASSLYLADSNEQYF. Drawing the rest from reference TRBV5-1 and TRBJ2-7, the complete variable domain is KAGVTQTPRYLIKTRGQQVTLSCSPISGHRSVSWYQQTPGQGLQFLFEYFSETQRNKGNFPGRFSGRQFSNSRSEMNVSTLELGDSALYLCASSLYLADSNEQYFGPGTRLTVT.

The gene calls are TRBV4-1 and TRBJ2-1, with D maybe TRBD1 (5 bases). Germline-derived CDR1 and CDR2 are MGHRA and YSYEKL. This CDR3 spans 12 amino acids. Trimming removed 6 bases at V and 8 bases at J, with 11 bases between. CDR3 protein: CASRPEGDEQFF. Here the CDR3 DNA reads TGCGCCAGCAGACCAGAAGGGGATGAGCAGTTCTTC.

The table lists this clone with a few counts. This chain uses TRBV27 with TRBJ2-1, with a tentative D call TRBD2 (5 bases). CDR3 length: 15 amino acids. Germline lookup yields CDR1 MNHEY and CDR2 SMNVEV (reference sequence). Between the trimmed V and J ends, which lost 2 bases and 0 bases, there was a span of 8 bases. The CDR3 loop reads CASSLDGNSYNEQFF. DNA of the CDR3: TGTGCCAGCAGTTTAGACGGGAACTCCTACAATGAGCAGTTCTTC.

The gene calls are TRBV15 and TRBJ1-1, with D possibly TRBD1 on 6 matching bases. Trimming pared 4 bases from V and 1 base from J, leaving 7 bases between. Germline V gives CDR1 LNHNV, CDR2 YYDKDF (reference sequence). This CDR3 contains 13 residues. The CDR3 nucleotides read TGTGCCACCAGCATCAGGGGGAACACTGAAGCTTTCTTT. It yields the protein CATSIRGNTEAFF.

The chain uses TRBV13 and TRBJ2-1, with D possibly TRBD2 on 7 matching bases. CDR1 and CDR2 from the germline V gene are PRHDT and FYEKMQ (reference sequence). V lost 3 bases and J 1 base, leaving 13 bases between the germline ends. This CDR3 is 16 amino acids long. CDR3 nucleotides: TGTGCCAGCAGCTTTGGACGGGGGGCGTCCTACAATGAGCAGTTCTTC. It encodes CASSFGRGASYNEQFF. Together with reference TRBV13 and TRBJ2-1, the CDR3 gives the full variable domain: AAGVIQSPRHLIKEKRETATLKCYPIPRHDTVYWYQQGPGQDPQFLISFYEKMQSDKGSIPDRFSAQQFSDYHSELNMSSLELGDSALYFCASSFGRGASYNEQFFGPGTRLTVL.

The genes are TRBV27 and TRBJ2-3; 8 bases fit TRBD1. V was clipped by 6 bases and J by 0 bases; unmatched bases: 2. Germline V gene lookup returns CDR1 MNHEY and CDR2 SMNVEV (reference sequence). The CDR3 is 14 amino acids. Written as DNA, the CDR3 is TGTGCCAGCAGCGACAGGGGTAGCACAGATACGCAGTATTTT. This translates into CASSDRGSTDTQYF.

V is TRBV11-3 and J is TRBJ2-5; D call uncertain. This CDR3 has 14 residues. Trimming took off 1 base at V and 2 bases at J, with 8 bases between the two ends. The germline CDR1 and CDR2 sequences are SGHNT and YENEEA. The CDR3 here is CASSLADGQETQYF. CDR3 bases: TGTGCCAGCAGCTTAGCGGACGGTCAAGAGACCCAGTACTTC.

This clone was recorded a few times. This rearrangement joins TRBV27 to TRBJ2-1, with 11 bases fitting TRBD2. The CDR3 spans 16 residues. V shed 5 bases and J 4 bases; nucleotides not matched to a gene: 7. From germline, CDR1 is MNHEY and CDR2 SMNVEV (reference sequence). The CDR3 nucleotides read TGTGCCAGCAGTCCCAGACTAGCGGGGATTTACAATGAGCAGTTCTTC. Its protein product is CASSPRLAGIYNEQFF.

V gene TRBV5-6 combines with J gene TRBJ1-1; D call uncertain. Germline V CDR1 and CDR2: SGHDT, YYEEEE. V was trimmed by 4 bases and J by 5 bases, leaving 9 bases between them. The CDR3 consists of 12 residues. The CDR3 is CASSLAPTEAFF. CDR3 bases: TGTGCCAGCAGCCTCGCTCCAACTGAAGCTTTCTTT.

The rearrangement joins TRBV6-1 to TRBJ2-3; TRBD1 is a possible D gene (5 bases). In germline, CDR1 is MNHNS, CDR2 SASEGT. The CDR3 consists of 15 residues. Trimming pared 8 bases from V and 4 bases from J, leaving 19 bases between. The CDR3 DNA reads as TGTGCCAGCCAAGTGTGGTACTCACAGGCAGATACGCAGTATTTT. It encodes CASQVWYSQADTQYF.

The CDR3 DNA sequence: TGTGCCAGCAGGGCCTCCGGGACAGGGCGGTACGAGCAGTACTTC. This codes for CASRASGTGRYEQYF. This chain uses TRBV28 with TRBJ2-7; 9 positions match TRBD1. Germline V gives CDR1 MDHEN, CDR2 SYDVKM. CDR3 size: 15 residues. V gave up 6 bases and J gave up 4 bases; unmatched junction bases: 10.

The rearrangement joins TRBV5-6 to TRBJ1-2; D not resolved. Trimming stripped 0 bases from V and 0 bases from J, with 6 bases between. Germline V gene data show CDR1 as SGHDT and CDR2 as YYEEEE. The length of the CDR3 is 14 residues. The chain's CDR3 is CASSLAVANYGYTF. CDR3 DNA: TGTGCCAGCAGCTTGGCGGTGGCTAACTATGGCTACACCTTC. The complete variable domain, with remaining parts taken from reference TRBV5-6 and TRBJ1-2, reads DAGVTQSPTHLIKTRGQQVTLRCSPKSGHDTVSWYQQALGQGPQFIFQYYEEEERQRGNFPDRFSGHQFPNYSSELNVNALLLGDSALYLCASSLAVANYGYTFGSGTRLTVV.

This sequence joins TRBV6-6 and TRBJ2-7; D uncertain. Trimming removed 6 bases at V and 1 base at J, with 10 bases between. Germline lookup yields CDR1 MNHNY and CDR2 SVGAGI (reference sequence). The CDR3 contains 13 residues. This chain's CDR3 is CASSSSLSYEQYF. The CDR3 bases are TGTGCCAGCAGCTCCAGCTTATCCTACGAGCAGTACTTC.

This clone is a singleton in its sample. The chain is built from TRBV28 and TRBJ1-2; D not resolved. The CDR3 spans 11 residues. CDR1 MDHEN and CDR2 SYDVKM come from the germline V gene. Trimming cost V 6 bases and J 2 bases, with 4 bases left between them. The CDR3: CASSLNYGYTF. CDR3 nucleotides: TGTGCCAGCAGCCTAAACTATGGCTACACCTTC.

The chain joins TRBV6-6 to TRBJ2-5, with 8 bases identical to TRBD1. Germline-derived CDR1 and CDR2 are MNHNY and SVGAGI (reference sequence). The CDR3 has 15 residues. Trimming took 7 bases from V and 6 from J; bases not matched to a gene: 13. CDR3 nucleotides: TGTGCCAGCACCCGGGTGATGGACAGGGTTCAGACCCAGTACTTC. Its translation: CASTRVMDRVQTQYF.

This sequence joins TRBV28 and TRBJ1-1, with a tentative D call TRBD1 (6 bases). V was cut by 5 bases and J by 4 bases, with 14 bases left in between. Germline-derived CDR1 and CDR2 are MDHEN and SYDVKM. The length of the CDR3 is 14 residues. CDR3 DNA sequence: TGTGCCAGCAGTCCGACACAGGGCTTCACTGAAGCTTTCTTT. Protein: CASSPTQGFTEAFF.

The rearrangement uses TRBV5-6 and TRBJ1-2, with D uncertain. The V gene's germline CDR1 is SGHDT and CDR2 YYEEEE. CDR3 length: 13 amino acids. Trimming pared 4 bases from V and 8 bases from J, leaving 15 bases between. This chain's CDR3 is CASSPGGYLGYTF. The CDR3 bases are TGTGCCAGCAGCCCGGGTGGGTACCTCGGCTACACCTTC.

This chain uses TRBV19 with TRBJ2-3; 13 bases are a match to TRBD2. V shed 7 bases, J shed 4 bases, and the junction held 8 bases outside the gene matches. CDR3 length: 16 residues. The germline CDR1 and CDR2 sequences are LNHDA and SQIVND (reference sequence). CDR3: CASNGLAGVGADTQYF. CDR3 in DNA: TGTGCCAGTAACGGACTAGCGGGGGTAGGGGCAGATACGCAGTATTTT.

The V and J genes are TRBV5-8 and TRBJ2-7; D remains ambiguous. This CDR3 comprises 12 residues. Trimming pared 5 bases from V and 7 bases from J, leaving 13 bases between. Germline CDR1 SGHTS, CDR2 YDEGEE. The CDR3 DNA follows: TGTGCCAGCAGGCAACCGGAAGGAGAGCAGTACTTC. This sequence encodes CASRQPEGEQYF. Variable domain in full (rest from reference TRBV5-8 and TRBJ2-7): EAGVTQSPTHLIKTRGQQATLRCSPISGHTSVYWYQQALGLGLQFLLWYDEGEERNRGNFPPRFSGRQFPNYSSELNVNALELEDSALYLCASRQPEGEQYFGPGTRLTVT.